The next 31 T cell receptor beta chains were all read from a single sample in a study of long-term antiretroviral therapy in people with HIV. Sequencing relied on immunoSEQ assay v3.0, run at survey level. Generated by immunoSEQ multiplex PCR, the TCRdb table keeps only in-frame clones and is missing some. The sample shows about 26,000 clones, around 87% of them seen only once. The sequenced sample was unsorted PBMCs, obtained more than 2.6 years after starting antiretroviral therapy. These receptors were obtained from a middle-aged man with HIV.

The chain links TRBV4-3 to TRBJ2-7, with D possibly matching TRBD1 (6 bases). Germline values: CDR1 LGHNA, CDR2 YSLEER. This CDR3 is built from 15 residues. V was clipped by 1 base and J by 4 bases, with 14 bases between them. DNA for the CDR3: TGCGCCAGCAGCCAAGGTACACATCAGGGGTACGAGCAGTACTTC. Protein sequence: CASSQGTHQGYEQYF.

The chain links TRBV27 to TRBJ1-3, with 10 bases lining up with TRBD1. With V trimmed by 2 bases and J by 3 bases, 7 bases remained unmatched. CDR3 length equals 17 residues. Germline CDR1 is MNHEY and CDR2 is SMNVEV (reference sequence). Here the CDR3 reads CASSLRPGQGNGNTIYF. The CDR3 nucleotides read TGTGCCAGCAGTTTAAGGCCGGGACAGGGGAATGGAAACACCATATATTTT.

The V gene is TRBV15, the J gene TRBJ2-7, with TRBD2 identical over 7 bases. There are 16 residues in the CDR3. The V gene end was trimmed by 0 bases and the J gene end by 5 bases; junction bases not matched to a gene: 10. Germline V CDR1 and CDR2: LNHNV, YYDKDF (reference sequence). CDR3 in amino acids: CATSRDLGGSIHEQYF. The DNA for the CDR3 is TGTGCCACCAGCAGAGATTTAGGCGGGAGTATCCACGAGCAGTACTTC.

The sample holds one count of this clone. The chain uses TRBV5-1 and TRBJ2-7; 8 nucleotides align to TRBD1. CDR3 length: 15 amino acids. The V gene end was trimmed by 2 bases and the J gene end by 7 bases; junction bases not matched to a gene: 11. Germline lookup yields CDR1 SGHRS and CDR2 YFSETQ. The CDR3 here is CASSLVSRRGPEQYF. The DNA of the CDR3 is TGCGCCAGCAGCTTAGTATCTCGCAGGGGGCCTGAGCAGTACTTC.

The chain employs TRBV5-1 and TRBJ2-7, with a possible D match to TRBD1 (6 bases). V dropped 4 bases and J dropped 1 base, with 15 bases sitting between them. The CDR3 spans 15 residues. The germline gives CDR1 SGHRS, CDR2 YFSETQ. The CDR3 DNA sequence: TGCGCCAGCAGCCTCCCCTCGGGACAATCCTACGAGCAGTACTTC. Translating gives CASSLPSGQSYEQYF.

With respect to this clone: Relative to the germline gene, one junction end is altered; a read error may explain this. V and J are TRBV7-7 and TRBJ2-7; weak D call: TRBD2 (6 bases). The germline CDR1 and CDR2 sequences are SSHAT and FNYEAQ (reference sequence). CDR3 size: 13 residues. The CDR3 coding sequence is TGTGCTAGCAGCTTAGCTGGAGCGGGCGAGCAGTACTTC. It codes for CASSLAGAGEQYF. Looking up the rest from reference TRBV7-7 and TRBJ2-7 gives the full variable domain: GAGVSQSPRYKVTKRGQDVTLRCDPISSHATLYWYQQALGQGPEFLTYFNYEAQPDKSGLPSDRFSAERPEGSISTLTIQRTEQRDSAMYRCASSLAGAGEQYFGPGTRLTVT.

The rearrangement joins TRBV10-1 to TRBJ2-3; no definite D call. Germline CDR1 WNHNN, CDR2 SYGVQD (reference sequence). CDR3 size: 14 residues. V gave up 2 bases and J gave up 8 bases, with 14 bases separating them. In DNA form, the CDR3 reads TGCGCCAGCAGTGAGCCGCAATCTAGGACTACGCAGTATTTT. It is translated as CASSEPQSRTTQYF.

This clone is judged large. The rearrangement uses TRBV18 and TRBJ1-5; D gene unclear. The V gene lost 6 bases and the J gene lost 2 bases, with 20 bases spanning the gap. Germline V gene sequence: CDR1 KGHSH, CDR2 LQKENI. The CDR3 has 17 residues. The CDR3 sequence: CASSLGGIKVGNQPQHF. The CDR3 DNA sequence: TGTGCCAGCTCCCTTGGAGGAATAAAGGTGGGCAATCAGCCCCAGCATTTT. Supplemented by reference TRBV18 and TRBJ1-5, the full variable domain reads NAGVMQNPRHLVRRRGQEARLRCSPMKGHSHVYWYRQLPEEGLKFMVYLQKENIIDESGMPKERFSAEFPKEGPSILRIQQVVRGDSAAYFCASSLGGIKVGNQPQHFGDGTRLSIL.

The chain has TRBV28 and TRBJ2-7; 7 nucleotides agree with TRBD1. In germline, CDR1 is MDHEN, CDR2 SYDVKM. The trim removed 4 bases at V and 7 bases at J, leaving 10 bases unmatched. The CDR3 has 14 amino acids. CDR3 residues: CASSSGTDLLEQYF. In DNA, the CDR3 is TGTGCCAGCAGTTCCGGGACAGACCTTTTGGAGCAGTACTTC.

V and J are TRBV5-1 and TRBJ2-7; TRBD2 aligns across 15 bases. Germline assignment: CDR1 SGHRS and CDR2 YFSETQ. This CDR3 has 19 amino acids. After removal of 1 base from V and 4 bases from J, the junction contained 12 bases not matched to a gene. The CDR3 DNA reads TGCGCCAGCAGCTTGTGGTCCGGACTAGCGGGAGGGAACTTTTACGAGCAGTACTTC. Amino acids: CASSLWSGLAGGNFYEQYF.

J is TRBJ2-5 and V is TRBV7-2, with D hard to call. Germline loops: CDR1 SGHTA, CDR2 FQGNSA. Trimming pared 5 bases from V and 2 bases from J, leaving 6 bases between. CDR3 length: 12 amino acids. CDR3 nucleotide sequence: TGTGCCAGCAGCGACCCTCAAGAGACCCAGTACTTC. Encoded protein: CASSDPQETQYF.

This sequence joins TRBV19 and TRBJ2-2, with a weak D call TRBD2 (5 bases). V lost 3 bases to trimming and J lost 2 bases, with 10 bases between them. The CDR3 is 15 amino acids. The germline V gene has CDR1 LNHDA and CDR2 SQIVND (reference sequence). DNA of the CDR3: TGTGCCAGTAGTATTCCCGGGGTAAACACCGGGGAGCTGTTTTTT. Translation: CASSIPGVNTGELFF.

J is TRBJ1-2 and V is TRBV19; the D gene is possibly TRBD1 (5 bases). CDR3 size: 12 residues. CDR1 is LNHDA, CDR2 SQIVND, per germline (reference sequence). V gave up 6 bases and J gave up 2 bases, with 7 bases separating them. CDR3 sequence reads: CASRGDNYGYTF. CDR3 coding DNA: TGTGCCAGTAGGGGGGACAACTATGGCTACACCTTC.

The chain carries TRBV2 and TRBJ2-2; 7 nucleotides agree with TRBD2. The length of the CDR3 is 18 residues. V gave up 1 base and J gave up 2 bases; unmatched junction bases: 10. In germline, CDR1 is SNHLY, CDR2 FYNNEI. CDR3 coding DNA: TGTGCCAGCAGTGAAGTTGGCCTAGCGGCCATCAACACCGGGGAGCTGTTTTTT. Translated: CASSEVGLAAINTGELFF.

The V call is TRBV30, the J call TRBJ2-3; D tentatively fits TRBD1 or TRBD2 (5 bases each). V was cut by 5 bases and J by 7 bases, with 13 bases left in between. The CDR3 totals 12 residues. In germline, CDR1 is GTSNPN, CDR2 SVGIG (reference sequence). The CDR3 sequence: CAWGGPRNTQYF. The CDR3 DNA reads TGTGCCTGGGGGGGACCCCGCAATACGCAGTATTTT.

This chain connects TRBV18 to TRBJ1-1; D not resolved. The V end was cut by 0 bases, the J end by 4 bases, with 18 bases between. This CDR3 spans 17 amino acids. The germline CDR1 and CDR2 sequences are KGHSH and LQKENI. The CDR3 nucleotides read TGTGCCAGCTCACCACCGGTTCCTCCCAGAGTAAGCACTGAAGCTTTCTTT. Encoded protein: CASSPPVPPRVSTEAFF.

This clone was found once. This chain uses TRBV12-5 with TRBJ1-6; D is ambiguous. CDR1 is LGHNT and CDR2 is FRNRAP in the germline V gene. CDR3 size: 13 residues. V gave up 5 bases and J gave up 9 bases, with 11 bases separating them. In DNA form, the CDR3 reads TGTGCTAGTGGTGCAGGAGTGGGTTCACCCCTCCACTTT. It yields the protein CASGAGVGSPLHF.

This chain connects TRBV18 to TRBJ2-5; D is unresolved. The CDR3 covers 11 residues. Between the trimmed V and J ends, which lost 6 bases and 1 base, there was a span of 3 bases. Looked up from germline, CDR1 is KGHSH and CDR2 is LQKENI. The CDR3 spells CASSLQETQYF. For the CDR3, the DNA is TGTGCCAGCTCTCTCCAAGAGACCCAGTACTTC.

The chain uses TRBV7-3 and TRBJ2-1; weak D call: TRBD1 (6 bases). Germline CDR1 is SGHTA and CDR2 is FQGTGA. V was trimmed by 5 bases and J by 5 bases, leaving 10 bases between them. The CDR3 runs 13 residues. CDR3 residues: CASSPDRHNEQFF. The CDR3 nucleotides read TGTGCCAGCAGCCCGGACAGACACAATGAGCAGTTCTTC.

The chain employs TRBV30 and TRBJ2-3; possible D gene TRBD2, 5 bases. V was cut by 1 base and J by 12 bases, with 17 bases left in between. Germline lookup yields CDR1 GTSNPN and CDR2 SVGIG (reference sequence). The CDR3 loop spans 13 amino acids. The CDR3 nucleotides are TGTGCCTGGAGTGGGCGAGGGCCTGCAGTCCAGTATTTT. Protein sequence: CAWSGRGPAVQYF.

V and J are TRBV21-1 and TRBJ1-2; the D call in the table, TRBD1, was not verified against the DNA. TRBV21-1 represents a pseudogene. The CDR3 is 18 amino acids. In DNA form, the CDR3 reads TGTGCCAGCAGCACCTTGAGGGACCAGGGGAGCACAAACTATGGCTACACCTTC. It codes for CASSTLRDQGSTNYGYTF.

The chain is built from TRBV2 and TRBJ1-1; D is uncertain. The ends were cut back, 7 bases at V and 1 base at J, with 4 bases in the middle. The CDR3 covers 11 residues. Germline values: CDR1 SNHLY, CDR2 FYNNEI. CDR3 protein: CASKENTEAFF. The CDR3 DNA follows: TGTGCCAGCAAGGAGAACACTGAAGCTTTCTTT.

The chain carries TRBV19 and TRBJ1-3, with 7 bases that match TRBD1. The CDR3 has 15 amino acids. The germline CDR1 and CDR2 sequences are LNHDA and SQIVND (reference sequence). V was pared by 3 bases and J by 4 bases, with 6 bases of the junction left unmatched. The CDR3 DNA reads TGTGCCAGTAGTATGCGAGGACAGGCAGGAAACACCATATATTTT. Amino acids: CASSMRGQAGNTIYF.

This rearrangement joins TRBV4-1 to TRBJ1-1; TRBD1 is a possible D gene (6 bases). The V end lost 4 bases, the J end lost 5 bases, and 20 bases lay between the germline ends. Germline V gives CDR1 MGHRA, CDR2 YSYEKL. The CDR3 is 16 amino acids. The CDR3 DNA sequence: TGCGCCAGCAGCCTTGGACAGTCCCTTGGGGGAACTGAAGCTTTCTTT. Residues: CASSLGQSLGGTEAFF.

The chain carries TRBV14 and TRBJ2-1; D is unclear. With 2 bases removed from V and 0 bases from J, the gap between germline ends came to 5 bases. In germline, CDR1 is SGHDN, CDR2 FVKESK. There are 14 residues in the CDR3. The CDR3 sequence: CASSQSSSYNEQFF. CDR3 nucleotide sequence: TGTGCCAGCAGCCAATCTAGCTCCTACAATGAGCAGTTCTTC.

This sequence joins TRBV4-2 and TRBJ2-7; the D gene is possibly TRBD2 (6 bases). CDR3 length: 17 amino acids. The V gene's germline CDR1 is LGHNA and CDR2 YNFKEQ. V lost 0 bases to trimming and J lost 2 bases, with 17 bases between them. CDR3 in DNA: TGTGCCAGCAGCCAAGATCGGGGGACCGCAGAAGCCTACGAGCAGTACTTC. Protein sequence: CASSQDRGTAEAYEQYF.

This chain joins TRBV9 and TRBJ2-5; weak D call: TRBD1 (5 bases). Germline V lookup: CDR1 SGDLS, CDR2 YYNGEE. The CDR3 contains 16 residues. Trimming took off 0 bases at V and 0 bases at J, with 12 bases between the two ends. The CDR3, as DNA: TGTGCCAGCAGCGTAGGGGGCTCGGGCTACCAAGAGACCCAGTACTTC. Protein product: CASSVGGSGYQETQYF. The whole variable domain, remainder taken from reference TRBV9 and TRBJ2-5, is DSGVTQTPKHLITATGQRVTLRCSPRSGDLSVYWYQQSLDQGLQFLIQYYNGEERAKGNILERFSAQQFPDLHSELNLSSLELGDSALYFCASSVGGSGYQETQYFGPGTRLLVL.

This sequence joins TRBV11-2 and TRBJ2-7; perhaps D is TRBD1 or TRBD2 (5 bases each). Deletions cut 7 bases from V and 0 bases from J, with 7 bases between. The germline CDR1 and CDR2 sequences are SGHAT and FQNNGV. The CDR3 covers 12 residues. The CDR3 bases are TGTGCCAGCACCGGGACCTCCTACGAGCAGTACTTC. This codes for CASTGTSYEQYF.

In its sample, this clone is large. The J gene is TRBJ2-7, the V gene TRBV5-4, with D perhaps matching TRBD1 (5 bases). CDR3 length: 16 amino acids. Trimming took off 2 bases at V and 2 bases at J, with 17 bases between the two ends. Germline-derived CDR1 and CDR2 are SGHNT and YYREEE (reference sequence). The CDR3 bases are TGTGCCAGCAGCTTAGGTGAGGACACCTCAGCCTACGAGCAGTACTTC. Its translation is CASSLGEDTSAYEQYF. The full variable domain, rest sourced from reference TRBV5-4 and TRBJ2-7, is ETGVTQSPTHLIKTRGQQVTLRCSSQSGHNTVSWYQQALGQGPQFIFQYYREEENGRGNFPPRFSGLQFPNYSSELNVNALELDDSALYLCASSLGEDTSAYEQYFGPGTRLTVT.

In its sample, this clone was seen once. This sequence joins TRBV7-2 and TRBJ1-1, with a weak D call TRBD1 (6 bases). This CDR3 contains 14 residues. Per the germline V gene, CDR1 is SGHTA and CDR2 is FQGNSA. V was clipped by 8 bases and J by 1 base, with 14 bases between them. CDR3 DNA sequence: TGTGCCAGCGACGGGGGCAGGTCGAACACTGAAGCTTTCTTT. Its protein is CASDGGRSNTEAFF.

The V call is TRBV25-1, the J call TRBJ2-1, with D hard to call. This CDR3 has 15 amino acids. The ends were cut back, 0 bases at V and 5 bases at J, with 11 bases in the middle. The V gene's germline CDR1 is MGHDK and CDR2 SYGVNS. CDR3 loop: CASSEYNIDDNEQFF. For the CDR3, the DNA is TGTGCCAGCAGTGAATATAATATAGATGACAATGAGCAGTTCTTC.